These 17 T cell receptor beta chains were sequenced from one sample in a study of OX40 agonist ivuxolimab in advanced cancers. The table came from immunoSEQ multiplex PCR; TCRdb's copy has only in-frame clones and leaves some out. The sample yields around 70,000 clones, around 86% seen once. The sequencing used CD4+ or CD8+ T cells sorted from blood, collected in a trial of the OX40 agonist ivuxolimab. The receptors were sampled from an adult with an advanced solid tumor such as melanoma, head and neck, liver or kidney cancer.

The chain couples TRBV19 to TRBJ1-2; D gene ambiguous. CDR1 and CDR2 from the germline V gene are LNHDA and SQIVND (reference sequence). This CDR3 is built from 15 residues. The germline V and J ends were trimmed by 1 base and 8 bases, with 17 bases remaining between them. In nucleotides, the CDR3 is TGTGCCAGTAGTATAGTCAGACTGGATCAAAGAGGCTACACCTTC. Translating it yields CASSIVRLDQRGYTF. Together with reference TRBV19 and TRBJ1-2, the CDR3 gives the full variable domain: DGGITQSPKYLFRKEGQNVTLSCEQNLNHDAMYWYRQDPGQGLRLIYYSQIVNDFQKGDIAEGYSVSREKKESFPLTVTSAQKNPTAFYLCASSIVRLDQRGYTFGSGTRLTVV.

The chain joins TRBV30 to TRBJ1-2; D is possibly TRBD1 (6 bases). Germline V gives CDR1 GTSNPN, CDR2 SVGIG (reference sequence). The CDR3 is 15 amino acids. With 5 bases removed from V and 8 bases from J, the gap between germline ends came to 24 bases. The DNA of the CDR3 is TGTGCCTGGGGAGAACAGGGTAAAAGGGATCGAGGCTACACCTTC. Residues: CAWGEQGKRDRGYTF.

The V gene is TRBV6-5, the J gene TRBJ2-7; D unclear. The CDR3 extends over 12 amino acids. In germline, CDR1 is MNHEY, CDR2 SVGAGI. V was shortened by 0 bases and J by 5 bases, with 5 bases between the two germline ends. CDR3: CASSYSRDEQYF. The CDR3 bases are TGTGCCAGCAGTTACTCTAGGGACGAGCAGTACTTC.

This clone was detected a few times. The chain is built from TRBV10-2 and TRBJ1-6; D is perhaps TRBD1 (5 bases). The CDR3 totals 14 residues. V gave up 0 bases and J gave up 7 bases, with 7 bases separating them. Germline CDR1 and CDR2: WSHSY and SAAADI. Here the CDR3 reads CASSESGPNSPLHF. CDR3 coding DNA: TGCGCCAGCAGTGAGTCGGGACCCAATTCACCCCTCCACTTT.

Only one count was recorded for this clone. V is TRBV7-9 and J is TRBJ2-7; D possibly corresponds to TRBD1 (6 bases). Trimming removed 0 bases from V and 3 bases from J, with 6 bases in between. The germline CDR1 and CDR2 sequences are SEHNR and FQNEAQ (reference sequence). This CDR3 has 13 amino acids. CDR3 nucleotide sequence: TGTGCCAGCAGCTTAGCCAGGGGCTACGAGCAGTACTTC. It is translated as CASSLARGYEQYF.

This chain uses TRBV9 with TRBJ2-3; weak D call: TRBD2 (6 bases). This CDR3 region has 15 residues. The germline CDR1 and CDR2 sequences are SGDLS and YYNGEE. V lost 1 base, J lost 2 bases, and 11 bases lay in between. The CDR3 sequence: CASSVRGLYTDTQYF. CDR3 sequence (DNA): TGTGCCAGCAGCGTACGGGGACTTTACACAGATACGCAGTATTTT.

V and J are TRBV18 and TRBJ2-5, with TRBD1 identical over 8 bases. The V and J ends lost 6 bases and 4 bases, in that order; junction bases with no gene match: 4. Germline V gene lookup returns CDR1 KGHSH and CDR2 LQKENI. CDR3 length: 13 residues. The CDR3 region has the DNA TGTGCCAGCTCTCTTGACAGGGGAGAGACCCAGTACTTC. Amino acids: CASSLDRGETQYF.

V usage is TRBV7-6 and J usage is TRBJ1-2; D gene unclear. This CDR3 is 14 amino acids long. Germline lookup yields CDR1 SGHVS and CDR2 FNYEAQ. Trimming took 5 bases from V and 5 from J, leaving 15 bases between them. This CDR3 is CASSPISGAYGYTF. The CDR3 DNA reads as TGTGCCAGCAGCCCTATTAGTGGCGCTTATGGCTACACCTTC.

The chain links TRBV18 to TRBJ1-4; 7 nucleotides match TRBD1. The trim removed 3 bases at V and 8 bases at J, leaving 15 bases unmatched. The CDR3 consists of 17 residues. Germline V gene lookup returns CDR1 KGHSH and CDR2 LQKENI. Here the CDR3 DNA reads TGTGCCAGCTCACCTGTAGTTCAGACAGGGTATGGAGAAAAACTGTTTTTT. Protein: CASSPVVQTGYGEKLFF.

The CDR3 coding sequence is TGTGCCAGCAGCCCCCGCGGGGTGACTAGCGGAGGAGAAGAGACCCAGTACTTC. It encodes CASSPRGVTSGGEETQYF. The rearrangement joins TRBV7-3 to TRBJ2-5, with 9 bases matching TRBD2. Germline CDR1 reads SGHTA; CDR2 reads FQGTGA. The CDR3 length is 18 residues. V was pared by 5 bases and J by 3 bases, with 16 bases of the junction left unmatched.

The genes are TRBV10-1 and TRBJ2-7, with unresolved D. CDR3 length: 12 residues. Germline V gene sequence: CDR1 WNHNN, CDR2 SYGVQD (reference sequence). V was shortened by 4 bases and J by 3 bases, with 7 bases between the two germline ends. The CDR3 loop is CASSGPHYEQYF. The DNA of the CDR3 is TGCGCCAGCAGTGGGCCGCACTACGAGCAGTACTTC.

This sequence joins TRBV18 and TRBJ1-1; 8 nucleotides match TRBD1. This CDR3 is built from 14 residues. Germline V gives CDR1 KGHSH, CDR2 LQKENI. V was pared by 5 bases and J by 3 bases, with 5 bases of the junction left unmatched. The CDR3 DNA is TGTGCCAGCTCAGGACAGGGAATAGACACTGAAGCTTTCTTT. This gives the protein CASSGQGIDTEAFF.

The V call is TRBV6-1, the J call TRBJ1-1; TRBD1 matches 8 bases. Germline V gives CDR1 MNHNS, CDR2 SASEGT. CDR3 size: 15 residues. V dropped 6 bases and J dropped 1; count of bases not matched to a gene: 7. In DNA form, the CDR3 reads TGTGCCAGCAGGGGGACAGGCCCGGGGAACACTGAAGCTTTCTTT. It is translated as CASRGTGPGNTEAFF.

The J gene is TRBJ2-1, the V gene TRBV7-2; tentative D call: TRBD2 (5 bases). The CDR3 covers 12 residues. CDR1 and CDR2 from the germline V gene are SGHTA and FQGNSA. V was shortened by 3 bases and J by 9 bases, with 9 bases between the two germline ends. CDR3 residues: CASSFFRGEQFF. The CDR3 coding sequence is TGTGCCAGCAGCTTCTTTCGGGGTGAGCAGTTCTTC.

J is TRBJ2-4 and V is TRBV2; D is unresolved. Germline V lookup: CDR1 SNHLY, CDR2 FYNNEI. This CDR3 is built from 11 residues. The V and J ends lost 8 bases and 5 bases respectively, with 7 bases between them. The CDR3: CASFKENIQYF. The CDR3 DNA reads TGTGCCAGCTTCAAGGAAAACATTCAGTACTTC. The full variable domain, in which reference TRBV2 and TRBJ2-4 provide the parts outside the CDR3, is EPEVTQTPSHQVTQMGQEVILRCVPISNHLYFYWYRQILGQKVEFLVSFYNNEISEKSEIFDDQFSVERPDGSNFTLKIRSTKLEDSAMYFCASFKENIQYFGAGTRLSVL.

The V and J genes are TRBV9 and TRBJ1-4, with unresolved D. CDR1 SGDLS and CDR2 YYNGEE come from the germline V gene. The CDR3 sequence is 12 residues long. The V end lost 4 bases, the J end lost 6 bases, and 7 bases lay between the germline ends. The CDR3: CASSRVDEKLFF. The CDR3 DNA sequence: TGTGCCAGCAGCCGGGTTGATGAAAAACTGTTTTTT. Full variable domain (missing parts from reference TRBV9 and TRBJ1-4): DSGVTQTPKHLITATGQRVTLRCSPRSGDLSVYWYQQSLDQGLQFLIQYYNGEERAKGNILERFSAQQFPDLHSELNLSSLELGDSALYFCASSRVDEKLFFGSGTQLSVL.

With respect to this clone: The same CDR3 arises from other DNA sequences in this sample as well. The V and J genes are TRBV11-1 and TRBJ1-1; 7 bases align to TRBD1. The J segment lost 4 bases and the V segment lost 5 bases, leaving 4 bases of the junction unmatched. The CDR3 is 13 amino acids. Germline values: CDR1 SGHAT, CDR2 FQDESV (reference sequence). CDR3 loop: CASSPQGGTEAFF. CDR3 nucleotides: TGTGCCAGCAGCCCTCAGGGGGGCACTGAAGCTTTCTTT.